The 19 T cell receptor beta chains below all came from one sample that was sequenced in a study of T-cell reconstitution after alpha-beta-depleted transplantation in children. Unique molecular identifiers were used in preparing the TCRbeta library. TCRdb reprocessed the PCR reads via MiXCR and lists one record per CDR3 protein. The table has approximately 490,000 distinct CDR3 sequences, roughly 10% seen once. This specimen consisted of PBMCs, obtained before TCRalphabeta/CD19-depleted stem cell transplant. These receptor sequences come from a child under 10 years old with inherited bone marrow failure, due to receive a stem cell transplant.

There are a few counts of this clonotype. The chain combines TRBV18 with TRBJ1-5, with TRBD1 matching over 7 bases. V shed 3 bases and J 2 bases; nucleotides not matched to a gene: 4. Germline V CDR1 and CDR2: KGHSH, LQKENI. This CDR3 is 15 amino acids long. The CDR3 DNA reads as TGTGCCAGCTCACCTTTCCAGGGGGGCAATCAGCCCCAGCATTTT. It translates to CASSPFQGGNQPQHF.

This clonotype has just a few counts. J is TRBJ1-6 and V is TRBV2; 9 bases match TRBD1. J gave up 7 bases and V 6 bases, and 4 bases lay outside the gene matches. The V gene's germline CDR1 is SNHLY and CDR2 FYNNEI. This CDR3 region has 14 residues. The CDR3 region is CASSRDRENSPLHF. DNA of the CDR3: TGTGCCAGCAGCCGGGACAGGGAAAATTCACCCCTCCACTTT.

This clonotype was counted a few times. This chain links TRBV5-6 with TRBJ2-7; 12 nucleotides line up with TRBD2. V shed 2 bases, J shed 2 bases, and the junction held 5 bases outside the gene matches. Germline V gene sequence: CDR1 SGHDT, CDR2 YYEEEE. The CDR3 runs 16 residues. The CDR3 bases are TGTGCCAGCAGCTTTGATCGACTAGCGGGAGCCTACGAGCAGTACTTC. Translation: CASSFDRLAGAYEQYF.

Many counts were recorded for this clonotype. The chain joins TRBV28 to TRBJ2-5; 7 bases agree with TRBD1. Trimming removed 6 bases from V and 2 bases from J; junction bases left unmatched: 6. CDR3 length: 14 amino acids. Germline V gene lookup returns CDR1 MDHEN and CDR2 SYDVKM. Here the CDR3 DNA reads TGTGCCAGCAGGGATGGGACAGTACAAGAGACCCAGTACTTC. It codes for CASRDGTVQETQYF.

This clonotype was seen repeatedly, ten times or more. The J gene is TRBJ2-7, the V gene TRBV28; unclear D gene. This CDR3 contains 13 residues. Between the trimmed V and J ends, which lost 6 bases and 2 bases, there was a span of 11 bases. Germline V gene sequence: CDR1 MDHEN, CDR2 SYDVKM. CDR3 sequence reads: CASSSRLPYEQYF. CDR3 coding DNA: TGTGCCAGCAGCTCACGCCTCCCCTACGAGCAGTACTTC.

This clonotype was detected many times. This CDR3 reads CASSSVGPTPDTQYF. The CDR3 region has the DNA TGTGCCAGCAGTTCGGTGGGACCCACCCCAGATACGCAGTATTTT. The genes are TRBV27 and TRBJ2-3; D possibly matches TRBD1 or TRBD2 (5 bases each). This CDR3 has 15 amino acids. The V gene lost 4 bases and the J gene lost 4 bases, with 15 bases spanning the gap. CDR1 and CDR2 from the germline V gene are MNHEY and SMNVEV (reference sequence).

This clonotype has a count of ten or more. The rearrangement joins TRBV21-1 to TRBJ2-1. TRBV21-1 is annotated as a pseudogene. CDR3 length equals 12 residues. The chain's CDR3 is CASSGGQYEQFF. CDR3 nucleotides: TGTGCCAGCAGCGGCGGTCAGTATGAGCAGTTCTTC.

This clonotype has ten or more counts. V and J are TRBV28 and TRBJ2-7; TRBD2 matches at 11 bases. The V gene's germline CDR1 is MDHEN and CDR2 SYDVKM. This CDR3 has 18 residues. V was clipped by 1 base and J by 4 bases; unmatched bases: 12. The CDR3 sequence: CASSLSPIPGTSGYEQYF. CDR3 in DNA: TGTGCCAGCAGTTTATCCCCAATACCCGGGACTAGCGGATACGAGCAGTACTTC.

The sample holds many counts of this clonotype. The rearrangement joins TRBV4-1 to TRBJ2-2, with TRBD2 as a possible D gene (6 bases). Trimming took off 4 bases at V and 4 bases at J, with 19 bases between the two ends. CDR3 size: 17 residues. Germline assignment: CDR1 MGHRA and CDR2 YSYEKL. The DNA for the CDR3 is TGCGCCAGCAGCCTACCAGGGCCGGGGGTGGGCACCGGGGAGCTGTTTTTT. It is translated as CASSLPGPGVGTGELFF.

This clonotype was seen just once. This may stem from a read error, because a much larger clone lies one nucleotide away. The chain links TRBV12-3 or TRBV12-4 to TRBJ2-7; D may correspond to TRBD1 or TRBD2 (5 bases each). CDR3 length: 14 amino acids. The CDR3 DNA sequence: TGTGCCAGCAGAAGGGGAGAGCTTTCCTACGACCAGTACTTC. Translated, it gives CASRRGELSYDQYF.

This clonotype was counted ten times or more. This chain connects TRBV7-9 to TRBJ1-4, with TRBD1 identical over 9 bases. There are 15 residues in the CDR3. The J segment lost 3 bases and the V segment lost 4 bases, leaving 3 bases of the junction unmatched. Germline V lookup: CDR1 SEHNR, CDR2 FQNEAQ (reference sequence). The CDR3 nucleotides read TGTGCCAGCAGCTCCCGACAGGGGGCTAATGAAAAACTGTTTTTT. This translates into CASSSRQGANEKLFF.

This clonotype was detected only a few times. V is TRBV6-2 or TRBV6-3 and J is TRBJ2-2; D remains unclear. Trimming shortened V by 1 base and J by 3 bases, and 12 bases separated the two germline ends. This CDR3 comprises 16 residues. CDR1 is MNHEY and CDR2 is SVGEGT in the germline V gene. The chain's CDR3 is CASSYLGTADTGELFF. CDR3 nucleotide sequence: TGTGCCAGCAGTTACTTGGGCACCGCCGACACCGGGGAGCTGTTTTTT.

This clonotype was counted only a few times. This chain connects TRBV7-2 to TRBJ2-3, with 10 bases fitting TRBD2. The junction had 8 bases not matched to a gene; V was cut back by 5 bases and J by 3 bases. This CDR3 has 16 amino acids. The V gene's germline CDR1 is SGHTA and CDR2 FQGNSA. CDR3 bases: TGTGCCAGCAGCGATCTAGCGGGAGTGGTAACAGATACGCAGTATTTT. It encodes CASSDLAGVVTDTQYF.

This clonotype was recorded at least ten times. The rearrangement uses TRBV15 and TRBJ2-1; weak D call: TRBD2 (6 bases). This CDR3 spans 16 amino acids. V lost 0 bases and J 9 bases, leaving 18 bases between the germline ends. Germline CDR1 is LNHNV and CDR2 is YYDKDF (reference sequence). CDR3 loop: CATSRDGAGSGFEQFF. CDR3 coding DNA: TGTGCCACCAGCAGAGATGGGGCGGGATCGGGATTTGAGCAGTTCTTC.

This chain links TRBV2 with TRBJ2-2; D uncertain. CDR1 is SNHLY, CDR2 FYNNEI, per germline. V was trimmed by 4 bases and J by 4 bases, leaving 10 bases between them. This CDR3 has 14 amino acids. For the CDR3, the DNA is TGTGCCAGCAGTGTCAAGGCGAGCACCGGGGAGCTGTTTTTT. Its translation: CASSVKASTGELFF.

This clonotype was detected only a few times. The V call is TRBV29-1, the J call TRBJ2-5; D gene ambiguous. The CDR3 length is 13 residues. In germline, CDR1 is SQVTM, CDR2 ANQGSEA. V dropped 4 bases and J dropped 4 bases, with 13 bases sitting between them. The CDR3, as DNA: TGCAGCGTTGGTCTCTGGGTCGGAGAGACCCAGTACTTC. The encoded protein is CSVGLWVGETQYF.

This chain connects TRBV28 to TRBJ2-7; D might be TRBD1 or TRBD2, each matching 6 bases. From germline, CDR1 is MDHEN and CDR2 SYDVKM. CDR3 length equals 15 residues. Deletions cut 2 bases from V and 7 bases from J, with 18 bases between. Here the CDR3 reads CASSLGGTISIEQYF. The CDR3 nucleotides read TGTGCCAGCAGTTTAGGCGGGACAATATCTATTGAGCAGTACTTC. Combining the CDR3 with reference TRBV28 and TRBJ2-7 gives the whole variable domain DVKVTQSSRYLVKRTGEKVFLECVQDMDHENMFWYRQDPGLGLRLIYFSYDVKMKEKGDIPEGYSVSREKKERFSLILESASTNQTSMYLCASSLGGTISIEQYFGPGTRLTVT.

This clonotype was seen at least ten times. CDR3 sequence: CSARASSGNYEQYF. The CDR3 region has the DNA TGCAGTGCTAGGGCCTCTAGCGGAAACTACGAGCAGTACTTC. V is TRBV20-1 and J is TRBJ2-7; 7 bases line up with TRBD2. Trimming removed 3 bases from V and 3 bases from J; junction bases left unmatched: 8. The CDR3 loop spans 14 amino acids. The germline V gene encodes CDR1 DFQATT and CDR2 SNEGSKA (reference sequence).

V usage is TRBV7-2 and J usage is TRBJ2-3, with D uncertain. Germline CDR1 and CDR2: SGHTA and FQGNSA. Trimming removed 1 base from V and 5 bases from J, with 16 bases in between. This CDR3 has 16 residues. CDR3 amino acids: CASSLGGSGTVDTQYF. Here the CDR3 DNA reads TGTGCCAGCAGCTTAGGCGGCTCTGGCACAGTAGATACGCAGTATTTT. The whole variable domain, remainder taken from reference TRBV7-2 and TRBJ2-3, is GAGVSQSPSNKVTEKGKDVELRCDPISGHTALYWYRQSLGQGLEFLIYFQGNSAPDKSGLPSDRFSAERTGGSVSTLTIQRTQQEDSAVYLCASSLGGSGTVDTQYFGPGTRLTVL.